A single sample gave rise to the 14 T cell receptor beta chains below, sequenced in a study of technical replicates of blood from several donors. Method: immunoSEQ multiplex PCR; TCRdb's copy keeps in-frame clones and lacks some. Among under 85,000 clones, approximately 97% were seen once, and the ten largest hold over 0.2%. Sequenced sample: T cells isolated from PBMCs. Every receptor here comes from a human donor in good health.

J is TRBJ2-6 and V is TRBV19, with D tentatively TRBD1 (6 bases). Trimming stripped 10 bases from V and 0 bases from J, with 16 bases between. The germline V gene has CDR1 LNHDA and CDR2 SQIVND (reference sequence). The CDR3 is 16 residues long. This CDR3 reads CATKGTFNSGANVLTF. CDR3 bases: TGTGCCACAAAAGGGACATTTAACTCTGGGGCCAACGTCCTGACTTTC.

This chain links TRBV2 with TRBJ1-4; TRBD1 matches at 9 bases. The germline gives CDR1 SNHLY, CDR2 FYNNEI. The ends lost 6 bases at V and 7 bases at J; junction bases unmatched: 3. The CDR3 extends over 13 amino acids. The CDR3 sequence is CASSGTGFEKLFF. The CDR3 DNA reads TGTGCCAGCAGCGGGACAGGGTTTGAAAAACTGTTTTTT.

The rearrangement links TRBV7-2 to TRBJ2-7; 7 bases agree with TRBD2. The V gene's germline CDR1 is SGHTA and CDR2 FQGNSA. The CDR3 length is 13 residues. The trim removed 3 bases at V and 6 bases at J, leaving 5 bases unmatched. CDR3 protein: CASSFGRVREQYF. CDR3 nucleotides: TGTGCCAGCAGCTTTGGGAGGGTTCGCGAGCAGTACTTC.

V is TRBV28 and J is TRBJ1-3; 7 nucleotides agree with TRBD1. The junction had 8 bases not matched to a gene; V was cut back by 5 bases and J by 4 bases. This CDR3 is built from 15 residues. CDR1 and CDR2 (germline): MDHEN, SYDVKM. The CDR3 spells CASSTGVLTGNTIYF. The CDR3 DNA follows: TGTGCCAGCAGTACAGGGGTTCTTACAGGAAACACCATATATTTT.

The chain uses TRBV2 and TRBJ2-1; weak D call: TRBD2 (5 bases). The CDR3 runs 13 residues. Trimming cost V 7 bases and J 2 bases, with 9 bases left between them. CDR1 is SNHLY and CDR2 is FYNNEI in the germline V gene. DNA for the CDR3: TGTGCCAGCAACAGCGGACCCTACAATGAGCAGTTCTTC. Its translation: CASNSGPYNEQFF.

The chain is built from TRBV6-5 and TRBJ2-2; D is uncertain. V was trimmed by 9 bases and J by 5 bases, leaving 10 bases between them. Germline lookup yields CDR1 MNHEY and CDR2 SVGAGI. This CDR3 comprises 12 residues. CDR3 amino acids: CASWYSTGELFF. DNA of the CDR3: TGTGCCAGTTGGTACAGTACCGGGGAGCTGTTTTTT.

The chain carries TRBV6-8 and TRBJ2-1; 9 positions match TRBD2. Germline CDR1 reads MNHGY; CDR2 reads SAAAGT. With V trimmed by 5 bases and J by 4 bases, 3 bases remained unmatched. The length of the CDR3 is 14 residues. CDR3 sequence: CASSTSGSYNEQFF. The CDR3, as DNA: TGTGCCAGCAGTACTAGCGGGTCATACAATGAGCAGTTCTTC.

Worth noting for this clone: At one boundary the junction diverges from the germline segment, which might be a read error. CDR3: CASSLEGDSPSKYF. The CDR3 coding sequence is TGTGCCAGCAGCCTAGAGGGGGACAGTCCCTCGAAGTACTTC. The chain links TRBV11-2 to TRBJ2-7, with 7 bases that match TRBD1. From germline, CDR1 is SGHAT and CDR2 FQNNGV. CDR3 length: 14 residues.

The V gene is TRBV4-2, the J gene TRBJ2-5; perhaps TRBD1 as D (6 bases). The CDR3 runs to 14 residues. Germline assignment: CDR1 LGHNA and CDR2 YNFKEQ. The V end lost 0 bases, the J end lost 4 bases, and 9 bases lay between the germline ends. CDR3 sequence (DNA): TGTGCCAGCAGCCAAGATCCCAGGGGAGAGACCCAGTACTTC. Encoded protein: CASSQDPRGETQYF.

This chain links TRBV6-5 with TRBJ2-5, with a tentative D call TRBD1 (6 bases). Between the trimmed V and J ends, which lost 11 bases and 5 bases, there was a span of 15 bases. This CDR3 comprises 12 residues. Germline V gives CDR1 MNHEY, CDR2 SVGAGI. CDR3 protein: CAGQGWDETQYF. Here the CDR3 DNA reads TGTGCCGGCCAGGGGTGGGATGAGACCCAGTACTTC.

The chain recombines TRBV6-1 with TRBJ2-7, with D hard to call. Trimming removed 0 bases at V and 0 bases at J, with 12 bases between. CDR1 is MNHNS, CDR2 SASEGT, per germline. The CDR3 contains 16 residues. The CDR3 DNA sequence: TGTGCCAGCAGTGAAGCAAGAAGTATTAGCTCCTACGAGCAGTACTTC. It encodes CASSEARSISSYEQYF.

Only one count was recorded for this clone. The chain is built from TRBV6-5 and TRBJ1-1, with D unresolved. Germline CDR1 reads MNHEY; CDR2 reads SVGAGI. V lost 6 bases to trimming and J lost 2 bases, with 10 bases between them. This CDR3 is built from 13 residues. The CDR3 sequence is CASSDTLNTEAFF. CDR3 nucleotides: TGTGCCAGCAGCGACACCCTAAACACTGAAGCTTTCTTT.

V usage is TRBV11-2 and J usage is TRBJ2-7; possible D gene TRBD2, 5 bases. Trimming took 2 bases from V and 6 from J, leaving 14 bases between them. The CDR3 totals 14 residues. The germline V gene encodes CDR1 SGHAT and CDR2 FQNNGV. The CDR3 DNA reads as TGTGCCAGCAGCTTAACGTCGGCGGGCTCCGAGCAGTACTTC. As protein: CASSLTSAGSEQYF.

The rearrangement links TRBV28 to TRBJ2-7; 10 bases are shared with TRBD1. The V gene's germline CDR1 is MDHEN and CDR2 SYDVKM. Losses at the gene ends were 7 bases for V and 2 bases for J; bases not matched to a gene: 5. This CDR3 region has 14 residues. CDR3 sequence: CASTQGTGAYEQYF. DNA of the CDR3: TGTGCCAGCACCCAAGGGACAGGGGCCTACGAGCAGTACTTC.